The 16 T cell receptor beta chains reported below all come from one sample, sequenced in a study of blood T cell repertoires in COVID-19 (dated by TCRdb to 2020 to 2022). The method was the immunoSEQ multiplex PCR assay. In its TCRdb copy, this immuneACCESS table keeps in-frame sequences only and misses some clones. Where compared with another copy, unresolved V genes explain less than half of these, and the others have no known cause. The sample contains nearly 90,000 clones, approximately 88% of them found a single time. 11% of the sample is in the top ten clones. The sequencing input was peripheral blood. The origin of the receptors is a man older than 75 with acute or convalescent COVID-19.

This clone was recorded only once. The chain is built from TRBV7-2 and TRBJ1-5; TRBD1 might be the D (6 bases). The germline V gene encodes CDR1 SGHTA and CDR2 FQGNSA. The ends were cut back, 1 base at V and 0 bases at J, with 10 bases in the middle. The CDR3 has 16 amino acids. This CDR3 is CASSLVKGDSNQPQHF. CDR3 bases: TGTGCCAGCAGCTTAGTGAAGGGGGATAGCAATCAGCCCCAGCATTTT.

V and J are TRBV5-4 and TRBJ2-5; D may be TRBD1 (6 bases). Germline CDR1 reads SGHNT; CDR2 reads YYREEE (reference sequence). The CDR3 is 14 amino acids. V was cut by 0 bases and J by 4 bases, with 10 bases left in between. The CDR3 here is CASSLAGRGETQYF. CDR3 nucleotide sequence: TGTGCCAGCAGCTTGGCCGGCAGGGGAGAGACCCAGTACTTC. Filled out from reference TRBV5-4 and TRBJ2-5, the complete variable domain reads ETGVTQSPTHLIKTRGQQVTLRCSSQSGHNTVSWYQQALGQGPQFIFQYYREEENGRGNFPPRFSGLQFPNYSSELNVNALELDDSALYLCASSLAGRGETQYFGPGTRLLVL.

The chain carries TRBV2 and TRBJ1-6; D might be TRBD1 (5 bases). V shed 3 bases and J shed 3 bases, with 6 bases lying between them. Germline CDR1 is SNHLY and CDR2 is FYNNEI. The CDR3 has 14 amino acids. CDR3 bases: TGTGCCAGCAGTGACAGGGACTATAATTCACCCCTCCACTTT. It encodes CASSDRDYNSPLHF.

The chain joins TRBV28 to TRBJ1-2; TRBD1 agrees at 9 bases. The CDR3 totals 15 residues. Germline V gene lookup returns CDR1 MDHEN and CDR2 SYDVKM. The junction had 7 bases not matched to a gene; V was cut back by 4 bases and J by 4 bases. The CDR3: CASSSGQGRSYGYTF. Written as DNA, the CDR3 is TGTGCCAGCAGTTCGGGACAGGGTCGGTCCTATGGCTACACCTTC.

This chain links TRBV11-2 with TRBJ1-2, with D possibly being TRBD1 (6 bases). Germline-derived CDR1 and CDR2 are SGHAT and FQNNGV. Trimming pared 3 bases from V and 5 bases from J, leaving 10 bases between. The CDR3 is made up of 13 amino acids. CDR3 in DNA: TGTGCCAGCAGCTTGACAGGTTTTTATGGCTACACCTTC. Encoded protein: CASSLTGFYGYTF.

The V and J genes are TRBV7-9 and TRBJ1-5, with TRBD1 identical over 7 bases. After removal of 6 bases from V and 3 bases from J, the junction contained 5 bases not matched to a gene. CDR1 is SEHNR, CDR2 FQNEAQ, per germline (reference sequence). The CDR3 is 14 residues long. The CDR3 coding sequence is TGTGCCAGCAGGTCAACAGGGGACAATCAGCCCCAGCATTTT. Translating gives CASRSTGDNQPQHF.

CDR3 amino acids: CASSLGGTGELFF. For the CDR3, the DNA is TGTGCCAGCAGCTTAGGGGGCACCGGGGAGCTGTTTTTT. The chain combines TRBV5-4 with TRBJ2-2, with D tentatively TRBD1 (6 bases). CDR3 length: 13 amino acids. Between the trimmed V and J ends, which lost 2 bases and 4 bases, there was a span of 6 bases. Germline values: CDR1 SGHNT, CDR2 YYREEE (reference sequence).

The genes are TRBV19 and TRBJ2-1; a weak D match, TRBD1 (5 bases). Trimming left V 5 bases short and J 8 bases short, with 10 bases between. The CDR3 has 12 residues. Germline V gene sequence: CDR1 LNHDA, CDR2 SQIVND (reference sequence). This CDR3 reads CASSAGPHEQFF. CDR3 in DNA: TGTGCCAGTAGTGCAGGGCCGCATGAGCAGTTCTTC.

This sequence joins TRBV27 and TRBJ1-5; 7 bases match TRBD1. There are 16 residues in the CDR3. CDR1 and CDR2 (germline): MNHEY, SMNVEV (reference sequence). V shed 5 bases and J 2 bases; nucleotides not matched to a gene: 9. CDR3 nucleotide sequence: TGTGCCAGCAGTAAAGACAGGGCGGAGGGCAATCAGCCCCAGCATTTT. Translation gives CASSKDRAEGNQPQHF.

CDR3 nucleotides: TGTGCCAGCAGCTTAGGTTTTACGGGGTACAACGAGCAGTACTTC. The encoded protein is CASSLGFTGYNEQYF. The chain employs TRBV7-6 and TRBJ2-7, with a tentative D call TRBD2 (5 bases). The germline V and J ends were trimmed by 1 base and 5 bases, with 15 bases remaining between them. The CDR3 is 15 amino acids. Germline CDR1 is SGHVS and CDR2 is FNYEAQ.

The chain links TRBV7-2 to TRBJ2-7; 8 positions agree with TRBD2. The CDR3 is 13 amino acids. From germline, CDR1 is SGHTA and CDR2 FQGNSA. V trimming: 6 bases; J trimming: 0 bases; junction bases outside the gene matches: 1. CDR3 DNA: TGTGCCAGCAGTACTAGCGGCTCCTACGAGCAGTACTTC. Encoded protein: CASSTSGSYEQYF. The complete variable domain, with remaining parts taken from reference TRBV7-2 and TRBJ2-7, reads GAGVSQSPSNKVTEKGKDVELRCDPISGHTALYWYRQSLGQGLEFLIYFQGNSAPDKSGLPSDRFSAERTGGSVSTLTIQRTQQEDSAVYLCASSTSGSYEQYFGPGTRLTVT.

The J gene is TRBJ1-4, the V gene TRBV30, with a tentative D call TRBD1 (6 bases). Germline V gives CDR1 GTSNPN, CDR2 SVGIG (reference sequence). This CDR3 comprises 15 residues. The V and J ends lost 4 bases and 0 bases respectively, with 12 bases between them. The DNA for the CDR3 is TGTGCCTGGAACGGACAGTCAGCAACTAATGAAAAACTGTTTTTT. Its protein product is CAWNGQSATNEKLFF.

CDR3 sequence: CASSLNKRQGQGNQPQHF. For the CDR3, the DNA is TGTGCCAGCAGTTTAAATAAACGACAGGGGCAGGGTAATCAGCCCCAGCATTTT. The chain links TRBV28 to TRBJ1-5; 8 positions agree with TRBD1. This CDR3 comprises 18 residues. After removal of 2 bases from V and 4 bases from J, the junction contained 13 bases not matched to a gene. In germline, CDR1 is MDHEN, CDR2 SYDVKM.

The chain has TRBV19 and TRBJ2-1; the D gene is possibly TRBD1 (6 bases). The germline CDR1 and CDR2 sequences are LNHDA and SQIVND (reference sequence). Trimming shortened V by 4 bases and J by 4 bases, and 17 bases separated the two germline ends. The CDR3 runs to 16 residues. CDR3 nucleotide sequence: TGTGCCAGTAGTACCCTTAACAGGGCCTCTTACAATGAGCAGTTCTTC. This codes for CASSTLNRASYNEQFF.

This clone was found once. In DNA, the CDR3 is TGTGCCAGCAAATTGTGGGGCGCTGGAAACACCATATATTTT. Protein sequence: CASKLWGAGNTIYF. The genes are TRBV5-6 and TRBJ1-3, with D possibly matching TRBD1 (5 bases). V was trimmed by 6 bases and J by 2 bases, leaving 12 bases between them. CDR1 is SGHDT and CDR2 is YYEEEE in the germline V gene. The CDR3 covers 14 residues.

The chain is built from TRBV28 and TRBJ1-1; no clear D gene. CDR3 size: 12 residues. Germline loops: CDR1 MDHEN, CDR2 SYDVKM. V lost 1 base and J lost 11, with 11 bases in between. Here the CDR3 DNA reads TGTGCCAGCAGTTTATTCCTCGTGAGTGCTTTCTTT. It is translated as CASSLFLVSAFF.